Given below is one T cell receptor (beta chain) in context. The CDR3 consists of 15 residues. The V segment lost 5 bases and the J segment 2 bases; nucleotides outside the gene matches: 8. Germline-derived CDR1 and CDR2 are SNHLY and FYNNEI. Single viable CD3+CD4+CD8-CD45RO+ cells were sorted as the memory CD4+ T cells. Repertoires were generated with immunoSEQ multiplex PCR, while TCRdb's copy carries only in-frame clones and drops some. The sample consists of 84,000 or so clones, roughly 80% of them appearing once. This sample is part of a study of memory CD4+ T cells and cytomegalovirus serostatus.

The specimen was memory CD4+ T cells from blood. V is TRBV2 and J is TRBJ2-7; 8 nucleotides align to TRBD1. The clonotype comes from an adult in good health and CMV-seronegative. The CDR3 loop reads CASSWDRRQTYEQYF. The CDR3 DNA sequence: TGTGCCAGCAGTTGGGACAGGCGGCAGACCTACGAGCAGTACTTC.